The present TCR beta chain was sequenced within a study of T-cell reconstitution after alpha-beta-depleted transplantation in children (dated by TCRdb to the mid-2010s). As for the study more broadly: The study quantitatively tracked T-cell immune reconstitution after TCRalphabeta/CD19-depleted allogeneic hematopoietic cell transplantation in children using TCR repertoire profiling. Beyond this particular receptor, the publication reports: In some patients, the high TCRbeta diversity seen at day 60 was put down to recipient T cells and intrathymic progenitors that had survived conditioning. The apparently early alphabetaT-cell count recovery about two months after transplant was reportedly dependent on only several hundred rapidly expanded clones derived from non-depleted graft cells. Over the following months the frequencies of hyperexpanded clones went down, and after one year T-cell counts and TCRbeta diversity were mostly credited to newly produced T cells.

A remark on this clonotype: The antigen it binds to is not known. No per-base quality is available; no much larger clone lies one base away.

V is cut back by 4 bases and J by 9 bases, with 9 bases in the junction unmatched. The CDR3 spans 17 residues, from the cysteine through the phenylalanine. Just CDR3 DNA is preserved here, 51 bases in frame from base 1. From a lookup of the germline V gene, CDR1 and CDR2 are KGHDR and SFDVKD. Library preparation was by PCR. Sequencer: Illumina HiSeq 2500. TCR library preparation used molecular barcoding, with unique molecular identifiers applied to normalize quantification of the TCRbeta repertoire. TCRdb redid the processing of the public reads, applying fastp at Q25 and MiXCR, and retained in-frame beta chains. Records with the same CDR3 protein are collapsed into one entry carrying the most frequent genes and DNA. The sample yields roughly 200,000 distinct CDR3 sequences; under 8.5% were counted once. 35% to 40% of the sample comes from the top ten. The treatment or condition label of this sample denotes: allogeneic hematopoietic cell transplantation with graft depleted of TCRalphabeta T cells and CD19 B cells. TCRalphabeta/CD19-depleted allogeneic hematopoietic cell grafts were given to the transplant recipients, all of whom were children.

The sequence was obtained from a male patient aged 2 to 9 who had a stem cell transplant for acute myeloid leukemia, so the T cells may come from the graft donor. This chain joins TRBV24-1 to TRBJ2-1, with TRBD2 matching 15 junction bases. Sequences were derived from PBMCs, mostly from graft donor cells, sampled 360 days after TCRalphabeta/CD19-depleted stem cell transplant. The DNA is TGTGCCACCAGTGACTCCAGGACTAGCGGGAGGGCCAGTGAGCAGTTCTTC. Its coded protein is CATSDSRTSGRASEQFF.